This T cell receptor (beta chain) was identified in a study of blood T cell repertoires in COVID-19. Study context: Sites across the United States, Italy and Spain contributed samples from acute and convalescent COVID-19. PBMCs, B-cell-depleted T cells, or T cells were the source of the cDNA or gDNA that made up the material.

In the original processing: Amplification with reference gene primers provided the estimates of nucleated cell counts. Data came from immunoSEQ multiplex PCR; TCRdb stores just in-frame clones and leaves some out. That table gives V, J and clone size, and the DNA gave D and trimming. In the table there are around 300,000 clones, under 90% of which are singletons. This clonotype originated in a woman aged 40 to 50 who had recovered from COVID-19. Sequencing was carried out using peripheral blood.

The DNA for the CDR3 is TGTGCCAGCAGCCAAGAAAAGGGACAGCCGAATAACTATGGCTACACCTTC. Amino acid sequence: CASSQEKGQPNNYGYTF. The chain links TRBV4-2 to TRBJ1-2, with TRBD1 matching over 7 bases. This CDR3 contains 17 residues. The germline gives CDR1 LGHNA, CDR2 YNFKEQ. Trimming cost V 0 bases and J 1 base; bases outside gene matches: 8.